This T cell receptor (beta chain) was sequenced for a study of blood T cell repertoires in COVID-19. Study summary: Italy, Spain and the United States were the sources of the convalescent and acute COVID-19 samples.

Recruits, aged about 18 to 95 years, lived in approximately 26 US areas. In assigning cohorts, the study relied on participant-reported clinical history. Original processing methods: Reference gene primer amplification in the assay estimated nucleated cell counts. TCRdb's copy holds only in-frame clones and misses some; the assay was immunoSEQ multiplex PCR. V and J calls and clone size are given by that table; D and trimming were obtained from the DNA. The repertoire includes about 350,000 clones, about 90% of them detected once, and around 3% sits in the top ten. This CDR3 has 13 residues. V was clipped by 5 bases and J by 5 bases; unmatched bases: 3. The germline gives CDR1 SEHNR, CDR2 FQNEAQ (reference sequence).

The rearrangement joins TRBV7-9 to TRBJ2-7; 10 bases align to TRBD2. Sequencing was carried out using PBMCs or T cells enriched from blood (not recorded which). The sequence came from a woman in her 30s who had recovered from COVID-19. The CDR3 spells CASSHGLADEQYF. Here the CDR3 DNA reads TGTGCCAGCAGCCATGGACTAGCGGACGAGCAGTACTTC.